This T cell receptor (beta chain) was observed in a study of Tregs in tolerant kidney transplant recipients. Study-level points and caveats: No direct test of biological reproducibility was done here.

The CDR3 consists of 15 residues. The V gene end was trimmed by 4 bases and the J gene end by 3 bases; junction bases not matched to a gene: 7. The V gene's germline CDR1 is LGHNA and CDR2 YNFKEQ. Sequencing used immunoSEQ multiplex PCR; TCRdb keeps in-frame clones, though not all of them. The sample has 240,000 or so clones, 80% to 85% seen once; the top ten hold around 0.6%. The sample holds one count of this clone. The antigen remains unidentified. The chain has TRBV4-2 and TRBJ1-1; 8 positions match TRBD1. This clonotype was sampled from a human donor in good health. The sample taken for sequencing was CD4+ T cells from blood. CDR3 loop: CASSPQGAIDTEAFF. CDR3 DNA: TGTGCCAGCAGCCCCCAGGGGGCGATAGACACTGAAGCTTTCTTT.